This T cell receptor (beta chain) is drawn from a study of T cells in Graves' hyperthyroidism and ophthalmopathy. Study outcomes and limitations: From stable hyperthyroidism, ophthalmopathy was set apart by a 13 V-J model. Most thyroid clonotypes with frequency above 0.001 were detected in blood.

No progression to ophthalmopathy during 18 months of follow-up defined stable disease. Clinical symptoms, serum thyroxine and TRAb, thyroid ultrasound and orbital computed tomography were used for the diagnoses. From RNA transcripts, TCR beta CDR3 regions were amplified. Using the HTBI primer set, a first-round RT-PCR was run on the TCR CDR3. TCRdb recomputed calls from the multiplex PCR reads with MiXCR, one row per CDR3 protein. The table lists some 440,000 distinct CDR3 sequences, around 16% of them singletons. V was shortened by 5 bases and J by 2 bases, with 16 bases between the two germline ends. CDR3 length: 15 residues. CDR1 and CDR2 from the germline V gene are MNHEY and SMNVEV (reference sequence). About this clonotype: Antigen specificity is unknown.

Sequencing used blood. The receptor's source is a woman aged 18-29 years with Graves' hyperthyroidism. V is TRBV27 and J is TRBJ2-7, with D tentatively TRBD1 (6 bases). CDR3 region: CASSKLDRITYEQYF. The CDR3 DNA sequence: TGTGCCAGCAGTAAATTAGACAGGATAACCTACGAGCAGTACTTC.